The TCR beta chain described here comes from a study of beta chain features in type 1 diabetes. The entirety of the isolated RNA underwent reverse transcription, so expressed TCRB transcripts were sequenced. The repertoire was sequenced with immunoSEQ multiplex PCR; TCRdb's copy has only in-frame clones and lacks some. The sample shows roughly 290,000 clones, roughly 8% of them seen only once. This clone came up a few times. Its target is unknown. Notes on the study in general: Type 1 diabetes patients had VDJ junctions that carried fewer insertions and more deletions.

Sequenced material: central memory CD4+ T cells from blood. This sequence was found in a woman aged 18-30 years in good health.

CDR3 in DNA: TGTGCCAGCAGCGGCAGGGGGCTGGAAGGCTACGAGCAGTACTTC. Translated: CASSGRGLEGYEQYF. The chain is built from TRBV7-9 and TRBJ2-7; 8 bases are shared with TRBD1. Germline lookup yields CDR1 SEHNR and CDR2 FQNEAQ (reference sequence). V was clipped by 5 bases and J by 3 bases; unmatched bases: 9. The CDR3 sequence is 15 residues long.